This T cell receptor beta chain came from a study of cytomegalovirus exposure and HLA in healthy donors listed by TCRdb under 2017. For context, the study as a whole: According to a later analysis, one platform produced both the 100 to 150 validation repertoires and the 620 or so repertoires of the first cohort. Besides the first cohort of approximately 670 subjects, a separate validation cohort made up of some 110 different subjects was used. To predict cytomegalovirus infection status, the study combined high-throughput TCR immunosequencing, statistical association of individual TCRs with disease status, and machine learning. The study was designed to test whether signatures of past pathogen exposure could be identified by cataloging public T cell receptors. The paper's findings and limits, for the study overall: A later analysis had no HLA typing for the validation cohort, so co-occurrence there was scored across all 130 or so repertoires. A later analysis found that TCRs clustered in the first cohort also tended to co-occur in the approximately 120 validation repertoires, with approximately 95% of cluster scores above 0. Most TCR sequences were seen in very few donors, while some public TCRs were found in many individuals. A few of the identified cytomegalovirus-associated TCR beta chains were confirmed in vitro to be specific for cytomegalovirus antigens. In the study, 150 to 200 TCR beta chains were listed as associated with cytomegalovirus. The authors suggested that the approach could potentially be extended to other disease states and immunological phenotypes. In both the original and validation cohorts, the classifier was reported to diagnose cytomegalovirus status with high specificity and sensitivity.

As concerns this clone: Its antigen remains unidentified. No qualities accompany the bases; no much larger clone lies one base away.

Donors formed part of the validation cohort, which comprised 95 to 150 subjects and was distinct from the first cohort of 550 to 850 subjects. V is reduced by 6 bases and J by 0 bases, leaving a spacing of 17 bases between them. Counted from cysteine to phenylalanine, this CDR3 has 17 amino acids. Of all the DNA, just the CDR3 is kept, 51 bases in frame from base 1. From the germline V gene, CDR1 is KGHSH and CDR2 is LQKENI. The library was prepared using the immunoSEQ multiplex PCR assay. Per the authors' processing: To diagnose cytomegalovirus status from the catalog of TCR beta chain sequences, a statistical classification framework was built. Held by TCRdb, this immuneACCESS table contains in-frame sequences only and omits some clones. Under half of the omission traces to an unresolved V gene where checked; the cause of the rest is unknown. Clonal size and the V and J genes are those of that table, whereas D and trimming came from the DNA. Counted in this sample were tens of thousands of clones; around 94% of them appeared once. Approximately 3.5% of the sample is in the top ten clones.

This receptor was obtained from a woman between 18 and 29 years old in good health and CMV-seropositive. The receptor chain draws on TRBV18 and TRBJ2-2; the D gene is possibly TRBD1, with 6 bases matching. The sequencing input was PBMCs. The DNA sequence is TGTGCCAGCTCGCCAACCAGGACAGAGTCGAACACCGGGGAGCTGTTTTTT. Translated, this gives CASSPTRTESNTGELFF.